Listed here are 13 T cell receptor beta chains from one sample, sequenced in a study of PD-L1 blockade in urothelial cancer. Time point denoted: peripheral blood 6 weeks after treatment start. Here immunoSEQ multiplex PCR was the method, and the copy in TCRdb shows in-frame clones only, minus some. The data contain some 40,000 clones, about 89% of them singletons. The input for sequencing was PBMCs, taken around atezolizumab (anti-PD-L1) treatment. All receptors come from a man between 65 and 79 years old with urothelial cancer.

The chain recombines TRBV7-3 with TRBJ2-3; D ambiguous. Trimming took off 5 bases at V and 8 bases at J, with 11 bases between the two ends. The length of the CDR3 is 12 residues. Germline loops: CDR1 SGHTA, CDR2 FQGTGA. CDR3 amino acids: CASSPQIGTQYF. Written as DNA, the CDR3 is TGTGCCAGCAGCCCCCAGATTGGTACGCAGTATTTT.

The CDR3 loop reads CASSIKDRDTDTQYF. CDR3 bases: TGTGCCAGTAGTATAAAGGACAGGGACACAGATACGCAGTATTTT. This rearrangement joins TRBV19 to TRBJ2-3; 8 bases map to TRBD1. J was trimmed by 2 bases and V by 2 bases; bases with no gene match: 3. The CDR3 runs to 15 residues. The germline V gene encodes CDR1 LNHDA and CDR2 SQIVND (reference sequence).

This chain joins TRBV2 and TRBJ1-5, with D tentatively TRBD1 (6 bases). This CDR3 has 16 residues. The V end was cut by 5 bases, the J end by 6 bases, with 20 bases between. The V gene's germline CDR1 is SNHLY and CDR2 FYNNEI. CDR3 residues: CASSQGRGGRFQPQHF. CDR3 DNA: TGTGCCAGCAGTCAAGGGAGGGGGGGCCGCTTTCAGCCCCAGCATTTT.

The gene calls are TRBV2 and TRBJ2-1; a possible D gene is TRBD1 (6 bases). This CDR3 has 14 amino acids. CDR1 and CDR2 from the germline V gene are SNHLY and FYNNEI. V lost 3 bases, J lost 7 bases, and 13 bases lay in between. Here the CDR3 DNA reads TGTGCCAGCAGTGAGGCCAGGGGAAGAAATGAGCAGTTCTTC. Translation gives CASSEARGRNEQFF.

J is TRBJ1-3 and V is TRBV7-2; 7 nucleotides align to TRBD1. J gave up 2 bases and V 5 bases, and 6 bases lay outside the gene matches. The CDR3 sequence is 15 residues long. Germline values: CDR1 SGHTA, CDR2 FQGNSA. CDR3 residues: CASSALRGPGNTIYF. The CDR3 DNA is TGTGCCAGCAGCGCCTTAAGGGGGCCTGGAAACACCATATATTTT.

The V gene is TRBV18, the J gene TRBJ2-7; 9 bases are a match to TRBD2. CDR1 is KGHSH and CDR2 is LQKENI in the germline V gene. The CDR3 consists of 17 residues. J lost 6 bases, V lost 2 bases, and 14 bases had no gene match. The CDR3 nucleotides read TGTGCCAGCTCACCAGTTCCTAGCGGGGCAGTTAAGGCCGAGCAGTACTTC. Its protein is CASSPVPSGAVKAEQYF.

The V and J genes are TRBV5-1 and TRBJ2-2; maybe TRBD2 (6 bases). V was cut by 4 bases and J by 5 bases, with 12 bases left in between. The CDR3 extends over 14 amino acids. Germline V gene sequence: CDR1 SGHRS, CDR2 YFSETQ. CDR3 sequence: CASSPEGRTGELFF. The CDR3 bases are TGCGCCAGCAGCCCGGAGGGCAGGACCGGGGAGCTGTTTTTT.

This clone was detected only once. CDR3 DNA: TGCGCCAGCAGCTTGGTGGGACTAGCGGGAGGTAACGAGCAGTACTTC. It translates to CASSLVGLAGGNEQYF. This chain links TRBV5-1 with TRBJ2-7, with 15 bases identical to TRBD2. J lost 5 bases, V lost 0 bases, and 3 bases had no gene match. This CDR3 has 16 amino acids. The germline gives CDR1 SGHRS, CDR2 YFSETQ.

This chain connects TRBV6-5 to TRBJ2-1, with 7 bases that match TRBD2. The V gene's germline CDR1 is MNHEY and CDR2 SVGAGI. This CDR3 has 13 residues. The trim removed 0 bases at V and 12 bases at J, leaving 5 bases unmatched. The CDR3 spells CASSYSTSGGQFF. Written as DNA, the CDR3 is TGTGCCAGCAGTTACTCGACGTCGGGAGGGCAGTTCTTC.

The rearrangement links TRBV12-5 to TRBJ2-1, with TRBD2 as a possible D gene (6 bases). Trimming left V 4 bases short and J 3 bases short, with 10 bases between. The CDR3 runs to 14 residues. Germline lookup yields CDR1 LGHNT and CDR2 FRNRAP. The CDR3 reads CASGYLGGYNEQFF. The CDR3 nucleotides read TGTGCTAGTGGTTATCTCGGGGGCTACAATGAGCAGTTCTTC.

The table lists this clone with a few counts. CDR3 in DNA: TGTGCCAGCAGTGAATCGGGTGGGTACACTGAAGCTTTCTTT. Translating gives CASSESGGYTEAFF. The rearrangement joins TRBV2 to TRBJ1-1; D not resolved. The CDR3 contains 14 residues. Germline V gene sequence: CDR1 SNHLY, CDR2 FYNNEI. With 2 bases removed from V and 3 bases from J, the gap between germline ends came to 10 bases. The whole variable domain, remainder taken from reference TRBV2 and TRBJ1-1, is EPEVTQTPSHQVTQMGQEVILRCVPISNHLYFYWYRQILGQKVEFLVSFYNNEISEKSEIFDDQFSVERPDGSNFTLKIRSTKLEDSAMYFCASSESGGYTEAFFGQGTRLTVV.

The rearrangement joins TRBV6-4 to TRBJ2-3, with TRBD2 matching over 7 bases. J gave up 6 bases and V 0 bases, and 6 bases lay outside the gene matches. The CDR3 extends over 15 amino acids. Germline CDR1 MRHNA, CDR2 SNTAGT. CDR3: CASSDSGGSVDTQYF. CDR3 sequence (DNA): TGTGCCAGCAGTGACTCCGGCGGGAGCGTGGATACGCAGTATTTT.

This clone was counted once. The chain has TRBV10-1 and TRBJ2-5; D might be TRBD1 (6 bases). Germline-derived CDR1 and CDR2 are WNHNN and SYGVQD (reference sequence). V was shortened by 6 bases and J by 2 bases, with 10 bases between the two germline ends. The CDR3 has 13 amino acids. The CDR3 region is CASSTGSQETQYF. The CDR3 bases are TGCGCCAGCAGCACAGGGTCTCAAGAGACCCAGTACTTC.